This paragraph covers one T cell receptor beta chain sequence. Its antigen remains unidentified. CDR1 is SGDLS, CDR2 YYNGEE, per germline. Trimming cost V 3 bases and J 2 bases; bases outside gene matches: 5. The CDR3 consists of 15 residues. A multiplex PCR was run with 60 Vbeta primers and 13 Jbeta primers. Produced via immunoSEQ multiplex PCR; TCRdb's table is partial and in-frame only. This table has approximately 140,000 clones, more than 60% appearing once. The sample is drawn from a study of cytomegalovirus exposure and HLA in healthy donors. Regarding the study as a whole: TCR beta chain V- and J-gene trimming was linked, in a later analysis, to a missense variant in DCLRE1C. Most TCR sequences were uncommon, yet certain public TCRs appeared in many donors. The likely explanation for a cluster of highly shared sequence variants was sequencing artifact.

This sequence joins TRBV9 and TRBJ2-7, with TRBD2 matching over 10 bases. The source of this sequence is a woman younger than 30 in good health and CMV-seronegative. The sequenced sample consisted of PBMCs. CDR3 coding DNA: TGTGCCAGCAGCGCCCAAAGCGGGGGGGCCTACGAGCAGTACTTC. Translation: CASSAQSGGAYEQYF.